This T cell receptor beta chain was sequenced for a study of shared clonotypes between healthy human individuals (TCRdb year 2020). Regarding the study in general: The cohort comprised a couple of women and a few men aged 18 to 49 years. Per donor, leukapheresis produced somewhere between about 0.9 and 9.5 billion PBMCs. For each donor, three plates each were used for CD4 naive and CD4 memory, two plates were used for CD8 naive, and one plate was used for CD8 memory. To estimate repertoire size and how much clonotypes are shared between individuals, the study performed deep sequencing of blood TCR repertoires from a few healthy adults. Libraries were prepared and TCR repertoires were sequenced by different laboratories using diverse techniques, in order to increase sequencing depth and limit assay-specific biases.

The investigation overall reported the following: Compared with non-shared clonotypes, the clonotypes found in all four sorted-subset donors had higher generation probabilities. Incomplete sequencing was indicated by rarefaction of sorted-subset datasets, despite the large sequencing depth. Based on pairwise subsampling, the degree of clonotype sharing among donors was expected to be affected by sequencing depth. Sharing across a few donors was observed for around 5% of naive CD4, under 4% of naive CD8, 2.3% of memory CD4, and over 0.3% of memory CD8 clonotypes. Larger estimated clonotype richness was generally found for naive subsets than for memory subsets. The genetic and exposure-history diversity represented was limited by the small number of donors. Sampling was limited to blood, and TCR repertoires in tissue likely differ from TCR repertoires in blood.

Using the deep immunoSEQ assay, TCR CDR3 regions were amplified from genomic DNA by multiplex PCR. For each cell subset, the extracted genomic DNA was distributed evenly across all wells of several immunoSEQ 96-well plates, and each plate served as one replicate. For sorted subsets, each replicate PCR was loaded with about 0.2 ug genomic DNA, equivalent to about 30,000 T cell genomes. Purified libraries were measured with a Qubit 3.0 fluorometer, size-checked on a Bioanalyzer 2100, and measured again with the KAPA Library Quantification kit. A separate single-read 150-cycle Illumina NextSeq 550 flow cell was used to sequence each immunoSEQ 96-well plate. Under the source paper's analysis protocol: The immunoSEQ output contained only junctional sequences without quality scores, so filtering could not match that applied to full-length reads. To assign V/J genes and CDR3, sequences were annotated using PyIR, a Python wrapper for IgBLAST v1.9, with IMGT germline references. Reads were filtered out if the reads had weak V/J assignments (E-value above 1e-6), no CDR3, stop codons, out-of-frame junctions, or ambiguous translated residues. V3J clonotypes were defined by identical inferred V gene, J gene, and CDR3 amino acid sequence. Percentage overlap between repertoires was computed as shared unique clonotypes divided by the size of the smaller repertoire. Richness of each repertoire was evaluated using RTK rarefaction, the Chao1 estimator, and Recon v2.1 estimates of unobserved clonotypes. OLGA was used to compute generation probabilities for all TCRbeta clonotypes that the gDNA method yielded from four donors. The clones in this table, taken by TCRdb from immuneACCESS, are in-frame only. Not every clone is retained; where verified, under half of the shortfall comes from an unresolved V gene, and the cause of the rest is unknown. V, J and clone size are taken as reported in that table, and D and trimming were inferred from the DNA itself. This sample is represented by some 1 million clones; around 76% of them were singletons. 1.4% to 1.5% of the sample comes from the top ten.

Concerning this clone itself: The antigen this receptor binds is unknown. Base quality data are lacking; no much larger clone is found one base away.

The donors were healthy, HIV-negative adults with no recently reported acute infections or vaccinations. Every donor was a Caucasian adult living in Nashville, Tennessee, USA. Magnetic negative selection was used to enrich CD4+ T cells, after which naive cells were positively selected on CD45RA and the negative fraction became the memory subset. Blood was obtained by leukapheresis, after which PBMCs were separated by Ficoll-Histopaque density gradient centrifugation and cryopreserved in liquid nitrogen vapor phase. Analytical flow cytometry was used to check the purity and quantity of each magnetically sorted T cell population. Genomic DNA was isolated from every sorted fraction and measured by UV absorbance on a Nanodrop 2000c. The CDR3, from cysteine to phenylalanine, totals 15 residues. Just the 45-base CDR3 DNA is kept, in frame starting at base 1. The germline V gene (reference sequence) provides CDR1 GTSNPN and CDR2 SVGIG. V is pared back by 1 base and J by 0 bases, with 13 bases lying between the germline termini.

The source is a man younger than 30 in good health. Source material: memory CD4+ T cells sorted from blood. Read against the paper, the sample's cell subset or site label means: CD45RA-negative fraction. This receptor chain uses TRBV30 and TRBJ2-7; the D gene cannot be named for sure. The CDR3 here reads CAWSGGQRLSYEQYF. The nucleotides read TGTGCCTGGAGTGGGGGTCAGCGCCTCTCCTACGAGCAGTACTTC.